Presented here are 21 T cell receptor beta chains from one specimen sequenced in a study of blood T cells in healthy people across ages (dated by TCRdb to the mid-2010s). The method behind the library was 5' RACE. The second PCR ran for about 6 to 12 cycles and used a J-beta primer mix along with a sample-barcoded 5' primer. The raw public data were reprocessed by TCRdb itself: fastp quality trimming at Q25, MiXCR clonotype calling, in-frame beta chains only. Merged by CDR3 protein, the rows form single entries marked with the most common genes and DNA. This sample lists over 1,500,000 distinct CDR3 sequences; approximately 39% were detected once. The biggest ten clones account for roughly 24% of the sample. Sample: blood. All receptors derive from a human donor in good health.

This clonotype was counted between two and nine times. V is TRBV16 and J is TRBJ2-5; D may be TRBD2 (5 bases). V was clipped by 0 bases and J by 13 bases, with 15 bases between them. CDR3 length equals 13 residues. Per the germline V gene, CDR1 is KGHSY and CDR2 is FQNENV. The CDR3 nucleotides read TGTGCCAGCAGCCAATCGGCCACCCGGAGGTGGTACTTC. Its protein product is CASSQSATRRWYF.

This clonotype has more than one count but fewer than ten. This chain uses TRBV10-3 with TRBJ1-2; unclear D gene. The CDR3 extends over 11 amino acids. Trimming removed 3 bases from V and 6 bases from J, with 5 bases in between. Germline CDR1 ENHRY, CDR2 SYGVKD. CDR3 residues: CAISDLNGYTF. The CDR3 nucleotides are TGTGCCATCAGTGATTTGAATGGCTACACCTTC.

Comments on this clonotype: This likely comes from a read error, as the CDR3 has no conserved phenylalanine or tryptophan at its end. The rearrangement joins TRBV14 to TRBJ2-5; tentatively, D is TRBD1 or TRBD2 (5 bases each). CDR1 and CDR2 from the germline V gene are SGHDN and FVKESK. The CDR3 covers 18 residues. The ends were cut back, 2 bases at V and 0 bases at J, with 19 bases in the middle. CDR3 residues: CASSQRPEAGRYQETQYC. CDR3 DNA sequence: TGTGCCAGCAGCCAACGCCCGGAGGCAGGGCGGTACCAAGAGACCCAGTACTGC.

This clonotype appeared once. The chain uses TRBV11-3 and TRBJ2-5; TRBD2 aligns across 13 bases. V lost 3 bases to trimming and J lost 4 bases; unmatched junction nucleotides: 8. The CDR3 spans 17 residues. Germline V lookup: CDR1 SGHNT, CDR2 YENEEA. This CDR3 reads CASSFPGLAGVRETQYF. The CDR3 nucleotides read TGTGCCAGCAGCTTCCCCGGACTAGCGGGGGTCAGAGAGACCCAGTACTTC.

The V call is TRBV29-1, the J call TRBJ2-5; 7 nucleotides line up with TRBD1. The J call is doubtful: the DNA matches TRBJ2-7 better. The CDR3 is 14 residues long. Germline lookup yields CDR1 SQVTM and CDR2 ANQGSEA. The CDR3 coding sequence is TGCAGCGTAGAAACGACAGGGATTGAATACGAGCAGTACTTC. As protein: CSVETTGIEYEQYF.

This rearrangement joins TRBV6-5 to TRBJ2-1, with D perhaps TRBD2 (6 bases). V was pared by 8 bases and J by 15 bases, with 17 bases between. Germline V gene sequence: CDR1 MNHEY, CDR2 SVGAGI. This CDR3 has 11 residues. The CDR3 DNA reads as TGTGCCAGCGATAGGGCGGGGTCAGGGTTCTTC. Its protein is CASDRAGSGFF.

CDR3 nucleotide sequence: TGTGCCAGCGACAGGGTTGGGAACACTGAAGCTTTCTTT. Its translation is CASDRVGNTEAFF. This chain links TRBV2 with TRBJ1-1; TRBD1 aligns across 7 bases. The J segment lost 1 base and the V segment lost 8 bases, leaving 4 bases of the junction unmatched. CDR1 SNHLY and CDR2 FYNNEI come from the germline V gene. CDR3 size: 13 residues.

This clonotype was seen only a few times. The CDR3 DNA sequence: TGCAGCCCAACCGATCAGATCACAGATACGCAGTATTTT. Protein sequence: CSPTDQITDTQYF. The gene calls are TRBV29-1 and TRBJ2-3; D is unclear. The CDR3 extends over 13 amino acids. Looked up from germline, CDR1 is SQVTM and CDR2 is ANQGSEA. The germline V and J ends were trimmed by 8 bases and 2 bases, with 14 bases remaining between them.

This clonotype was found a few times. The chain combines TRBV7-9 with TRBJ2-4; the match to TRBD1 covers 9 bases. The tail of the sequence fits TRBJ2-7 better, so the J call may be wrong. Germline loops: CDR1 SEHNR, CDR2 FQNEAQ (reference sequence). CDR3 length equals 15 residues. Here the CDR3 DNA reads TGTGCCAGCAGCTTAGTAGGGGACAGGGATGTCGAGCAGTACTTC. The encoded protein is CASSLVGDRDVEQYF.

The V gene is TRBV7-9, the J gene TRBJ1-1; 8 nucleotides align to TRBD1. Losses at the gene ends were 4 bases for V and 3 bases for J; bases not matched to a gene: 4. Germline V gene data show CDR1 as SEHNR and CDR2 as FQNEAQ (reference sequence). The CDR3 is made up of 14 amino acids. CDR3 sequence (DNA): TGTGCCAGCAGCTCGGACAGGGATCACACTGAAGCTTTCTTT. As protein: CASSSDRDHTEAFF.

This clonotype was detected a few times. The rearrangement joins TRBV6-1 to TRBJ1-6; TRBD1 agrees at 10 bases. V shed 9 bases, J shed 4 bases, and the junction held 12 bases outside the gene matches. There are 17 residues in the CDR3. Germline V lookup: CDR1 MNHNS, CDR2 SASEGT. The CDR3 DNA follows: TGTGCCAGTCAACCGGGGGACAGGGGTTGGTATAATTCACCCCTCCACTTT. This translates into CASQPGDRGWYNSPLHF.

The rearrangement uses TRBV7-6 and TRBJ2-1; tentative D call: TRBD2 (5 bases). Germline V gene sequence: CDR1 SGHVS, CDR2 FNYEAQ. Trimming removed 1 base at V and 13 bases at J, with 14 bases between. The CDR3 is 13 residues long. This CDR3 is CASSLESEGLQFF. The CDR3 DNA sequence: TGTGCCAGCAGCTTAGAATCTGAGGGCCTTCAGTTCTTC.

This clonotype was picked up a small number of times. The chain links TRBV4-3 to TRBJ2-3, with no clear D. Germline values: CDR1 LGHNA, CDR2 YSLEER. This CDR3 spans 14 amino acids. Trimming took off 2 bases at V and 2 bases at J, with 8 bases between the two ends. Written as DNA, the CDR3 is TGCGCCAGCAGCCAAACCACCCCCACAGATACGCAGTATTTT. It encodes CASSQTTPTDTQYF.

The chain's CDR3 is CSARAPGLGNTEAFF. The CDR3 bases are TGCAGTGCTAGAGCCCCCGGACTCGGGAACACTGAAGCTTTCTTT. The rearrangement joins TRBV20-1 to TRBJ1-1; D gene uncertain. The length of the CDR3 is 15 residues. CDR1 DFQATT and CDR2 SNEGSKA come from the germline V gene (reference sequence). V was trimmed by 1 base and J by 1 base, leaving 13 bases between them.

This clonotype has more than one count but fewer than ten. The gene calls are TRBV4-3 and TRBJ2-5; TRBD1 matches at 7 bases. Matching the DNA end better, TRBJ2-4 makes the J call doubtful. Germline V gene lookup returns CDR1 LGHNA and CDR2 YSLEER. This CDR3 is 15 amino acids long. The CDR3 spells CASSPDRASLNIQYF. The DNA for the CDR3 is TGCGCCAGCAGCCCCGACAGGGCTAGCTTAAACATTCAGTACTTC.

The chain recombines TRBV11-2 with TRBJ2-4; 7 bases align to TRBD1. Judging by the DNA end, TRBJ2-7 fits better; the J call may be wrong. CDR1 is SGHAT, CDR2 FQNNGV, per germline. This CDR3 is 16 amino acids long. CDR3 protein: CASSLDLTGIGYEQYF. The CDR3 DNA reads as TGTGCCAGCAGCTTAGATCTGACAGGGATCGGTTACGAGCAGTACTTC.

This clonotype occurred many times. A read error may explain this, as a much larger clone is one base away. This chain uses TRBV9 with TRBJ1-1; D remains ambiguous. Germline lookup yields CDR1 SGDLS and CDR2 YYNGEE. The V end lost 0 bases, the J end lost 1 base, and 4 bases lay between the germline ends. The CDR3 covers 13 residues. This CDR3 is CASSVGENTEAFF. The CDR3, as DNA: TGTGCCAGCAGCGTAGGGGAGAACACTGAAGCTTTCTTT.

V is TRBV12-3 or TRBV12-4 and J is TRBJ2-1; D possibly uses TRBD1 or TRBD2 (5 bases each). The CDR3 consists of 16 residues. V lost 4 bases, J lost 4 bases, and 17 bases lay in between. CDR3 region: CASSYTRQGPYNEQFF. Here the CDR3 DNA reads TGTGCCAGCAGTTACACTAGGCAGGGACCTTACAATGAGCAGTTCTTC.

In regard to this clonotype: Given the absence of the conserved phenylalanine or tryptophan at the CDR3 end, a read error is likely. The chain uses TRBV5-1 and TRBJ2-1; a possible D gene is TRBD1 (6 bases). Deletions cut 1 base from V and 9 bases from J, with 11 bases between. There are 13 residues in the CDR3. Germline loops: CDR1 SGHRS, CDR2 YFSETQ. CDR3 nucleotide sequence: TGCGCCAGCAGCTTGCAGGGGCAGGGTGAGCAGTTCTGC. As protein: CASSLQGQGEQFC.

This chain connects TRBV7-9 to TRBJ2-5; tentatively, D is TRBD1 or TRBD2 (5 bases each). The CDR3 extends over 15 amino acids. The V and J ends lost 5 bases and 5 bases respectively, with 18 bases between them. The germline V gene has CDR1 SEHNR and CDR2 FQNEAQ (reference sequence). CDR3 sequence reads: CASSPGTREGETQYF. In nucleotides, the CDR3 is TGTGCCAGCAGCCCCGGGACCCGGGAAGGGGAGACCCAGTACTTC. The variable domain in full, completed from reference TRBV7-9 and TRBJ2-5, reads DTGVSQNPRHKITKRGQNVTFRCDPISEHNRLYWYRQTLGQGPEFLTYFQNEAQLEKSRLLSDRFSAERPKGSFSTLEIQRTEQGDSAMYLCASSPGTREGETQYFGPGTRLLVL.

J is TRBJ1-2 and V is TRBV20-1, with a possible D match to TRBD1 (6 bases). CDR3 length: 16 residues. Germline CDR1 and CDR2: DFQATT and SNEGSKA (reference sequence). Trimming shortened V by 2 bases and J by 4 bases, and 20 bases separated the two germline ends. CDR3 DNA: TGCAGTGCTAGAACAGGGCCGGGTCACCGTGGCTATGGCTACACCTTC. It translates to CSARTGPGHRGYGYTF.